These 6 T cell receptor beta chains were sequenced from one sample in a study of T cell responses to AZD1222 COVID-19 vaccine. The method was immunoSEQ multiplex PCR; TCRdb's version includes in-frame clones alone and lacks a portion of them. The sample shows approximately 160,000 clones, approximately 90% of them seen only once. The input for sequencing was peripheral blood, taken on day 0 of AZD1222 vaccination. The source is an adult in good health.

The V call is TRBV21-1, the J call TRBJ2-2; no DNA check was done on the table's D call, TRBD1. TRBV21-1 is reported as a pseudogene. The CDR3 loop spans 16 amino acids. Here the CDR3 reads CASSAKTGENTGELFF. In DNA, the CDR3 is TGTGCCAGCAGCGCCAAGACAGGAGAGAACACCGGGGAGCTGTTTTTT.

This sequence joins TRBV4-1 and TRBJ2-7; no clear D. The CDR3 has 14 amino acids. Trimming left V 4 bases short and J 2 bases short, with 12 bases between. Looked up from germline, CDR1 is MGHRA and CDR2 is YSYEKL. Here the CDR3 reads CASSRSGGTYEQYF. The CDR3 nucleotides read TGCGCCAGCAGCCGTAGTGGCGGAACCTACGAGCAGTACTTC.

This chain uses TRBV9 with TRBJ2-2; no definite D call. The CDR3 has 13 amino acids. Trimming left V 1 base short and J 0 bases short, with 1 base between. Germline V gene data show CDR1 as SGDLS and CDR2 as YYNGEE. For the CDR3, the DNA is TGTGCCAGCAGCGTACCGAACACCGGGGAGCTGTTTTTT. It encodes CASSVPNTGELFF.

The CDR3 region is CASSSRTGFNQPQHF. The CDR3 coding sequence is TGTGCCAGCAGCTCACGTACAGGGTTCAATCAGCCCCAGCATTTT. The V and J genes are TRBV7-2 and TRBJ1-5, with D tentatively TRBD1 (6 bases). V was pared by 4 bases and J by 3 bases, with 13 bases between. CDR3 size: 15 residues. Germline CDR1 and CDR2: SGHTA and FQGNSA.

The chain links TRBV3-1 (or the pseudogene TRBV3-2) to TRBJ1-3; weak D call: TRBD1 (6 bases). CDR1 and CDR2 (germline): LGHDT, YNNKEL (reference sequence). V was pared by 1 base and J by 10 bases, with 11 bases between. The CDR3 consists of 13 residues. The CDR3 protein is CASSQVTGKTIYF. The CDR3, as DNA: TGTGCCAGCAGCCAAGTCACAGGGAAGACCATATATTTT.

The chain has TRBV7-8 and TRBJ1-2, with TRBD1 identical over 8 bases. V lost 4 bases and J lost 7; bases outside the gene matches: 8. The germline V gene encodes CDR1 SGHVS and CDR2 FQNEAQ. The CDR3 covers 14 residues. In nucleotides, the CDR3 is TGTGCCAGCAGCTCAGGGGGCAGGGGGACTGGCTACACCTTC. It is translated as CASSSGGRGTGYTF.